This is a list of T cell receptor beta chains from one sample in a study of T cell responses to AZD1222 COVID-19 vaccine. Repertoires were generated with immunoSEQ multiplex PCR, while TCRdb's copy carries only in-frame clones and drops some. This table holds over 65,000 clones, approximately 87% found once. Sequenced here: peripheral blood, sampled on day 0 of AZD1222 vaccination. These receptors originate from an adult in good health. Both conserved end residues are part of each CDR3. Each record gives: D gene, J gene, V gene, clone size, CDR3 DNA, CDR3 protein. D genes are given only for firm matches. The listing skips clone size in some rows; elsewhere it reads once, few, many or a size class.

- | TRBJ2-3 | TRBV19 | few | TGTGCCAGTAGGCCCTCGGCAACCCGAAGCACAGATACGCAGTATTTT | CASRPSATRSTDTQYF
TRBD2 | TRBJ2-1 | TRBV27 | - | TGTGCCAGCAGTCCAAGGCTAGCGGGACCCAATGAGCAGTTCTTC | CASSPRLAGPNEQFF
TRBD1 | TRBJ1-5 | TRBV11-2 | - | TGTGCCAGCAGCTTAGATCCCTTGGGACAGGGGAATAATCAGCCCCAGCATTTT | CASSLDPLGQGNNQPQHF
TRBD1 | TRBJ1-1 | TRBV27 | - | TGTGCCAGCACCGATCGGGACAGGAACACTGAAGCTTTCTTT | CASTDRDRNTEAFF
- | TRBJ2-4 | TRBV18 | - | TGTGCCAGCTCACCACCGACAGAGCCCATTCAGTACTTC | CASSPPTEPIQYF
- | TRBJ2-1 | TRBV5-1 | - | TGCGCCAGCAGCCCTCCCCGTGATGGCTACAATGAGCAGTTCTTC | CASSPPRDGYNEQFF
TRBD1 | TRBJ1-2 | TRBV28 | - | TGTGCCAGCAGGGGACAGGGGTTTGACTATGGCTACACCTTC | CASRGQGFDYGYTF
- | TRBJ1-3 | TRBV12-5 | - | TGTGCTAGTGGGCGGGATTCTGGAAACACCATATATTTT | CASGRDSGNTIYF
- | TRBJ1-1 | TRBV20-1 | - | TGCAGTGCTAGTAACAGAAACACTGAAGCTTTCTTT | CSASNRNTEAFF
- | TRBJ1-4 | TRBV9 | - | TGTGCCAGCAGCGTACGGGGGGAGGCGGATGAAAAACTGTTTTTT | CASSVRGEADEKLFF
- | TRBJ1-5 | TRBV5-1 | - | TGCGCCAGCAGCTTGGAAGGGGTTCAGCCCCAGCATTTT | CASSLEGVQPQHF
- | TRBJ2-5 | TRBV20-1 | - | TGCAGTGCTAGGAGCAAGACCCAGTACTTC | CSARSKTQYF
- | TRBJ2-1 | TRBV7-3 | - | TGTGCCAGCAGCTTAGGCCGACAGAAGACCCATGAGCAGTTCTTC | CASSLGRQKTHEQFF
- | TRBJ2-7 | TRBV29-1 | - | TGCAGCGTTGCGGCGGGCCCGTACGAGCAGTACTTC | CSVAAGPYEQYF
- | TRBJ2-1 | TRBV7-2 | - | TGTGCCAGCAGCTTAGCTTACGGGACCTACAATGAGCAGTTCTTC | CASSLAYGTYNEQFF
TRBD2 | TRBJ2-7 | TRBV11-2 | - | TGTGCCAGCAGCTTAGAACTAGCGGGAGGGCAGATAAACGAGCAGTACTTC | CASSLELAGGQINEQYF
- | TRBJ2-4 | TRBV7-3 | - | TGTGCCAGCAGCTTAACTGCCAGGGGCCCTCTCGGAGCCAAAAACATTCAGTACTTC | CASSLTARGPLGAKNIQYF
- | TRBJ1-2 | TRBV5-1 | - | TGCGCCAGCAGCTTGAGGCCGGGGGAGCTCTACACCTTC | CASSLRPGELYTF
- | TRBJ2-7 | TRBV9 | few | TGTGCCAGCGGGCCAGGCGTCAATGACTACGAGCAGTACTTC | CASGPGVNDYEQYF
- | TRBJ2-7 | TRBV10-1 | - | TGCGCCAGCAGTGAGTCGGGCCGGGAGCAGTACTTC | CASSESGREQYF
- | TRBJ1-2 | TRBV4-1 | - | TGCGCCAGCAGCCCTCTCGGGGTCCGGGGCTACACCTTC | CASSPLGVRGYTF
TRBD1 | TRBJ2-7 | TRBV3-1/TRBV3-2 | - | TGTGCCAGCACCGGGGACAGCCCTACCCTCGAGCAGTACTTC | CASTGDSPTLEQYF
TRBD1 | TRBJ2-1 | TRBV19 | - | TGTGCCAGTAGCCCGTTGACAGGGGGCATCTACAATGAGCAGTTCTTC | CASSPLTGGIYNEQFF
- | TRBJ1-1 | TRBV7-2 | - | TGTGCCAGCCACTTCGGGGGGGCCGGCGCTGAAGCTTTCTTT | CASHFGGAGAEAFF
- | TRBJ2-3 | TRBV19 | - | TGTGCCAGTAGCCAGAGCGGCGGAAGCACAGATACGCAGTATTTT | CASSQSGGSTDTQYF
- | TRBJ2-1 | TRBV28 | - | TGTGCCAGCAGTAAGGAGGACAGCAAGTTCTTC | CASSKEDSKFF
TRBD1 | TRBJ2-5 | TRBV19 | few | TGTGCCAGTAGCTTCCGGACAGGCCAAGAGACCCAGTACTTC | CASSFRTGQETQYF
- | TRBJ2-7 | TRBV2 | once | TGTGCCAGCAGTGAAGCGCTACACAGCCTTAGGTTCAACGAGCAGTACTTC | CASSEALHSLRFNEQYF
- | TRBJ1-2 | TRBV27 | - | TGTGCCAGCAGTTTGGGGGGAGCCTATGGCTACACCTTC | CASSLGGAYGYTF
TRBD1 | TRBJ1-1 | TRBV5-8 | - | TGTGCCAGCAGCTTCCCAGGGAGGGGGCGAGGTGAAGCTTTCTTT | CASSFPGRGRGEAFF
TRBD1 | TRBJ1-5 | TRBV28 | - | TGTGCCAGCAGTTCGGACAGGGCCCTCAATCAGCCCCAGCATTTT | CASSSDRALNQPQHF
TRBD2 | TRBJ2-1 | TRBV9 | - | TGTGCCAGCAGCGTGGGGAGGGTCGCCTACAATGAGCAGTTCTTC | CASSVGRVAYNEQFF
- | TRBJ1-2 | TRBV5-4 | - | TGTGCCAGCAGCTTGGGACTCAAACCCAGCGGCTATGGCTACACCTTC | CASSLGLKPSGYGYTF
TRBD1 | TRBJ2-2 | TRBV5-4 | - | TGTGCCAGCAGCGCGGGACAGGGTTTGGCCGGGGAGCTGTTTTTT | CASSAGQGLAGELFF
- | TRBJ1-2 | TRBV28 | - | TGTGCCAGCAGTTTACCCCGGGGGGTTGTCGACTATGGCTACACCTTC | CASSLPRGVVDYGYTF
- | TRBJ1-5 | TRBV10-3 | - | TGTGCCATCAGTGAGTCTGGGGGTCCAAATCAGCCCCAGCATTTT | CAISESGGPNQPQHF
- | TRBJ1-1 | TRBV7-2 | - | TGTGCCAGCAGCTCCTCGGGTTTCAACACTGAAGCTTTCTTT | CASSSSGFNTEAFF
- | TRBJ1-4 | TRBV19 | - | TGTGCCAGTAGTCCTCTCCCAGGTGGACGAGATGAAAAACTGTTTTTT | CASSPLPGGRDEKLFF
- | TRBJ1-5 | TRBV19 | - | TGTGCCAGTAGTACCCAGGTAGGACGGGTTAGCAATCAGCCCCAGCATTTT | CASSTQVGRVSNQPQHF
TRBD1 | TRBJ1-1 | TRBV4-3 | - | TGCGCCAGCAGCCAAGCAGGGGGTAGGGCTGAAGCTTTCTTT | CASSQAGGRAEAFF
- | TRBJ1-2 | TRBV5-6 | - | TGTGCCAGCAGCGTCAGGAGCTATGGCTACACCTTC | CASSVRSYGYTF
- | TRBJ2-7 | TRBV18 | - | TGTGCCAGCTCACCACCGACGGGGCTCGGCGAGCAGTACTTC | CASSPPTGLGEQYF
- | TRBJ2-5 | TRBV5-1 | - | TGCGCCAGCAGCTTGGATTTCAAGACCCAGTACTTC | CASSLDFKTQYF
TRBD1 | TRBJ2-7 | TRBV6-5 | - | TGTGCCAGCAGACCCGACAGGGGAAGCTCCTACGAGCAGTACTTC | CASRPDRGSSYEQYF
TRBD2 | TRBJ2-1 | TRBV4-3 | - | TGCGCCAGCAGCCAAGGACTAGCGGGAGTTTCCTACAATGAGCAGTTCTTC | CASSQGLAGVSYNEQFF
- | TRBJ1-3 | TRBV3-1/TRBV3-2 | - | TGTGCCAGCAGCCAAGTATCAGGGGCGCACACCATATATTTT | CASSQVSGAHTIYF
- | TRBJ2-1 | TRBV5-6 | many | TGTGCCAGCAGCTCCTTTGATGAGCAGTTCTTC | CASSSFDEQFF
- | TRBJ1-6 | TRBV3-1/TRBV3-2 | - | TGTGCCAGCAGCCAGGTCAGGGATAATTCACCCCTCCACTTT | CASSQVRDNSPLHF
TRBD1 | TRBJ2-5 | TRBV18 | - | TGTGCCAGCTCCCTAAACCTCCCCGGGACAGGGAATCAAGAGACCCAGTACTTC | CASSLNLPGTGNQETQYF
- | TRBJ2-2 | TRBV6-2/TRBV6-3 | - | TGTGCCAGCAGTGTCCCCGGGGTTGGCACCGGGGAGCTGTTTTTT | CASSVPGVGTGELFF